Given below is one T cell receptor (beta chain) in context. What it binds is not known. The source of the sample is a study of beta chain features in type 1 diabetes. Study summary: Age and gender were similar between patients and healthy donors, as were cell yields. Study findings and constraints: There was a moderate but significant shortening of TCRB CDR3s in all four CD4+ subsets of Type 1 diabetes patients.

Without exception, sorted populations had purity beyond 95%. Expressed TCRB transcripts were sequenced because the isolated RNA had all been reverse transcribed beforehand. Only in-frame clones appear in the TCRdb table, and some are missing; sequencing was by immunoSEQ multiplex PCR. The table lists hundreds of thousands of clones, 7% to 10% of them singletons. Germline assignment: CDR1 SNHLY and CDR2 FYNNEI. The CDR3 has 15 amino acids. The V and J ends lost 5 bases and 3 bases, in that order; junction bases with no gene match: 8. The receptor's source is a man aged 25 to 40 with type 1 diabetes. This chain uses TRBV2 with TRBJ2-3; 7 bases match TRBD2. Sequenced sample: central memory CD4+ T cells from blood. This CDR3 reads CASSYLAGGTDTQYF. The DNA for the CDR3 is TGTGCCAGCAGTTATCTTGCCGGGGGGACAGATACGCAGTATTTT.